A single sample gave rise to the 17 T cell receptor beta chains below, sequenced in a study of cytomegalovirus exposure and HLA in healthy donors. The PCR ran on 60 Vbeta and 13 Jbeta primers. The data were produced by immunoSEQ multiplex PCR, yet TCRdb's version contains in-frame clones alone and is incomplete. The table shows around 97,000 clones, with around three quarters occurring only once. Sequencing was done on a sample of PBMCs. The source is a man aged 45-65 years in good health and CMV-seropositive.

Here the CDR3 reads CASSRGQGTEAFF. CDR3 bases: TGCGCCAGCAGCCGGGGACAGGGAACTGAAGCTTTCTTT. The rearrangement joins TRBV5-1 to TRBJ1-1; the match to TRBD1 covers 9 bases. CDR3 size: 13 residues. Germline CDR1 reads SGHRS; CDR2 reads YFSETQ. V lost 4 bases, J lost 5 bases, and 3 bases stayed unmatched. The whole variable domain, remainder taken from reference TRBV5-1 and TRBJ1-1, is KAGVTQTPRYLIKTRGQQVTLSCSPISGHRSVSWYQQTPGQGLQFLFEYFSETQRNKGNFPGRFSGRQFSNSRSEMNVSTLELGDSALYLCASSRGQGTEAFFGQGTRLTVV.

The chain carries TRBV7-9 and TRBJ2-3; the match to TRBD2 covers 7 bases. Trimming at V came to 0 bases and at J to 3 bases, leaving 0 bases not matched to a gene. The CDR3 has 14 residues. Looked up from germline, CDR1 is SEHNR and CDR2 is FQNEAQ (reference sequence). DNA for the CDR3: TGTGCCAGCAGCTTAGCGGGAGGGACAGATACGCAGTATTTT. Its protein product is CASSLAGGTDTQYF.

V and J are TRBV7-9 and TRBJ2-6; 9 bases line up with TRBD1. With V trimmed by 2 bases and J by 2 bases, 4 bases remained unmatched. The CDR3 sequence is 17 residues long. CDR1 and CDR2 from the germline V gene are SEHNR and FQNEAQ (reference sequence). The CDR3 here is CASSLTGGGTGANVLTF. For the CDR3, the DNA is TGTGCCAGCAGCTTAACAGGGGGCGGAACTGGGGCCAACGTCCTGACTTTC.

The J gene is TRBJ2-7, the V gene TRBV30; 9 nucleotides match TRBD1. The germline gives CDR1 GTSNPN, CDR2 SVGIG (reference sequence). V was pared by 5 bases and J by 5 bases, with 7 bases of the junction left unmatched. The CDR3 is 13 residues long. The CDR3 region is CAWGGQGLNEQYF. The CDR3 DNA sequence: TGTGCCTGGGGGGGACAGGGTTTGAACGAGCAGTACTTC.

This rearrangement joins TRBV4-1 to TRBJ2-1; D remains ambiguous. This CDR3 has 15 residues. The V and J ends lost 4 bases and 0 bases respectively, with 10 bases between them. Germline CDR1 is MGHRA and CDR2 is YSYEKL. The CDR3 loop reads CASSPPGYSYNEQFF. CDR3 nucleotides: TGCGCCAGCAGCCCTCCCGGGTACTCCTACAATGAGCAGTTCTTC.

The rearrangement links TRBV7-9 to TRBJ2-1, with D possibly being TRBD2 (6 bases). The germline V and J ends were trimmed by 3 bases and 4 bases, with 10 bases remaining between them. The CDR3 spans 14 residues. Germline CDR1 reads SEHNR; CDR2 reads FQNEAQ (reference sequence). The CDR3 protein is CASSLGLDYNEQFF. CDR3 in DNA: TGTGCCAGCAGCTTGGGACTGGATTACAATGAGCAGTTCTTC.

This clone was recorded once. This CDR3 reads CSVGLDKETQYF. CDR3 bases: TGCAGCGTTGGGTTGGACAAAGAGACCCAGTACTTC. J is TRBJ2-5 and V is TRBV29-1; D may be TRBD1 (5 bases). V lost 4 bases and J 3 bases, leaving 9 bases between the germline ends. The CDR3 loop spans 12 amino acids. Germline V CDR1 and CDR2: SQVTM, ANQGSEA.

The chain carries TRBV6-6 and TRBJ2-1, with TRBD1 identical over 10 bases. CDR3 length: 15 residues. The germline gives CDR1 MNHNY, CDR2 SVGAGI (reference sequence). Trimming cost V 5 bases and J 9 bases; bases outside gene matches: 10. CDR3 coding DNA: TGTGCCAGCAGTATAGGGACAGGGGCCGGTGGTGAGCAGTTCTTC. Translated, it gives CASSIGTGAGGEQFF.

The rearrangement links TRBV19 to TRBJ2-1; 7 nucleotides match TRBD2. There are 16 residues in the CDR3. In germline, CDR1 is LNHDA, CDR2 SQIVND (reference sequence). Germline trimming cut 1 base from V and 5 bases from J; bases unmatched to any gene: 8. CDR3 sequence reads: CASSIAALADHNEQFF. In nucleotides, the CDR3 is TGTGCCAGTAGTATAGCCGCGCTAGCGGACCACAATGAGCAGTTCTTC. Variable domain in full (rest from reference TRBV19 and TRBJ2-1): DGGITQSPKYLFRKEGQNVTLSCEQNLNHDAMYWYRQDPGQGLRLIYYSQIVNDFQKGDIAEGYSVSREKKESFPLTVTSAQKNPTAFYLCASSIAALADHNEQFFGPGTRLTVL.

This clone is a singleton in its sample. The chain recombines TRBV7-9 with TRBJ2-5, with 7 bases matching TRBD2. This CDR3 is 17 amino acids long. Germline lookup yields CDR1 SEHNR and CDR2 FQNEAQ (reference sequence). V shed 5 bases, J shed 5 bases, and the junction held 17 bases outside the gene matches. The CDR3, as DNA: TGTGCCAGCAGCCAGGAAGGCGGGAGAGGGTTCAGGGAGACCCAGTACTTC. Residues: CASSQEGGRGFRETQYF.

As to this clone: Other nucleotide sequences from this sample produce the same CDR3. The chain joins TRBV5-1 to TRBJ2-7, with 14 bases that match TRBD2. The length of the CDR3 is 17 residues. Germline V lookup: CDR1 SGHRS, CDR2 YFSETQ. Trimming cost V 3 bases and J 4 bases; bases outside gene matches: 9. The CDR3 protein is CASSSTSGRADRYEQYF. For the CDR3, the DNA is TGCGCCAGCAGCTCGACTAGCGGGAGGGCCGACCGTTACGAGCAGTACTTC. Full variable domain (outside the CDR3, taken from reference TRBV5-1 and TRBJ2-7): KAGVTQTPRYLIKTRGQQVTLSCSPISGHRSVSWYQQTPGQGLQFLFEYFSETQRNKGNFPGRFSGRQFSNSRSEMNVSTLELGDSALYLCASSSTSGRADRYEQYFGPGTRLTVT.

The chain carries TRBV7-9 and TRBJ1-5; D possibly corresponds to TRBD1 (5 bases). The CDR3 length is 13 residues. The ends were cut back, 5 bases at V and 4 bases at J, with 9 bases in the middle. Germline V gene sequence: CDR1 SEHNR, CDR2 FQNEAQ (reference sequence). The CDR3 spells CASSKTDNQPQHF. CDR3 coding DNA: TGTGCCAGCAGCAAGACAGATAATCAGCCCCAGCATTTT.

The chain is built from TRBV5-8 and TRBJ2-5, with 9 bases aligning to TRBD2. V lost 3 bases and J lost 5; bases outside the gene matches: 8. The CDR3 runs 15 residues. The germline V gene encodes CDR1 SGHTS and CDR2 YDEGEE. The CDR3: CASSSPSGMGETQYF. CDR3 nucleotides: TGTGCCAGCAGCTCCCCTAGCGGGATGGGGGAGACCCAGTACTTC. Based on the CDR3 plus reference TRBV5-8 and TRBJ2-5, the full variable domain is EAGVTQSPTHLIKTRGQQATLRCSPISGHTSVYWYQQALGLGLQFLLWYDEGEERNRGNFPPRFSGRQFPNYSSELNVNALELEDSALYLCASSSPSGMGETQYFGPGTRLLVL.

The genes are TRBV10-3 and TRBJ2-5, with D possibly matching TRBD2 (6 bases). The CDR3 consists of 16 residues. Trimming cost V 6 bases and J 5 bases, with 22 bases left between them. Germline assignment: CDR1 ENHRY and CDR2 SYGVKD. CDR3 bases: TGTGCCATCAGCGACCACGGCGGGGCAGGGTCGGAGACCCAGTACTTC. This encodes CAISDHGGAGSETQYF.

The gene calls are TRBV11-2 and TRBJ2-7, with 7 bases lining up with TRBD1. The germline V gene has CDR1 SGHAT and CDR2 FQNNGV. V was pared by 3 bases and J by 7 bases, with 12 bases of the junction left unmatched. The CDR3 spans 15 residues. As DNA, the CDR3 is TGTGCCAGCAGCTTGACCGGGACAGTACGGTGGGAGCAGTACTTC. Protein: CASSLTGTVRWEQYF.

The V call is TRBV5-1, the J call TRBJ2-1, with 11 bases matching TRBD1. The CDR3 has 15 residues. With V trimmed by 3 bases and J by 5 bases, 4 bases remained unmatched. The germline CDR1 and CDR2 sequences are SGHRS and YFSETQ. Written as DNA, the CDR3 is TGCGCCAGCAGCTCAAGGACAGGGGGCAACAATGAGCAGTTCTTC. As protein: CASSSRTGGNNEQFF.

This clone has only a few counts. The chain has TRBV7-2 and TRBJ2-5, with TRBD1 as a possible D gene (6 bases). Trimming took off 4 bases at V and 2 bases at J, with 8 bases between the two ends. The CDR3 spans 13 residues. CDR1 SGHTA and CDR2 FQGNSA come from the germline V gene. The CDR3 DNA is TGTGCCAGCAGCTGGGGGCTACAAGAGACCCAGTACTTC. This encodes CASSWGLQETQYF.